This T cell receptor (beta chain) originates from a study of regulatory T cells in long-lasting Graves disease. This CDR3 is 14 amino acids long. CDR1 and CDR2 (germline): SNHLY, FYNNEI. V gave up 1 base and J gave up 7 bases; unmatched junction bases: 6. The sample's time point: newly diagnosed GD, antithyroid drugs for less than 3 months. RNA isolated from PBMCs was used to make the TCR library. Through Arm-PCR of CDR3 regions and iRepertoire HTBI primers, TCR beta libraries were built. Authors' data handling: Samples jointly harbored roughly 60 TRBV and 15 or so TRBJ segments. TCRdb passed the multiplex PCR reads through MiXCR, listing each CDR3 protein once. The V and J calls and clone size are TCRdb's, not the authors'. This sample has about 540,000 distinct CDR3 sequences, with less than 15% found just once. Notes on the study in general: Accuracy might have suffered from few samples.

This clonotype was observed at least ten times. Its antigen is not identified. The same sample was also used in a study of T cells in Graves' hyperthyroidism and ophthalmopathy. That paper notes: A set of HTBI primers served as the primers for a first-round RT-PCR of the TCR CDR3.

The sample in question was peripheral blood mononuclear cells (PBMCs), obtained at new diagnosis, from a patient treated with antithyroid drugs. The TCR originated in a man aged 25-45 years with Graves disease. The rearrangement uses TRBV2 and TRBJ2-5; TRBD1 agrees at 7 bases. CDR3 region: CASSEELWTGTQYF. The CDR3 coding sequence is TGTGCCAGCAGTGAAGAGTTGTGGACAGGGACCCAGTACTTC. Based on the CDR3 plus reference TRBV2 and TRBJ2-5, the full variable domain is EPEVTQTPSHQVTQMGQEVILRCVPISNHLYFYWYRQILGQKVEFLVSFYNNEISEKSEIFDDQFSVERPDGSNFTLKIRSTKLEDSAMYFCASSEELWTGTQYFGPGTRLLVL.